The 2 T cell receptor beta chains below were found in one sample sequenced in a study of T-cell reconstitution after alpha-beta-depleted transplantation in children. Preparation of the TCRbeta library involved a method that used unique molecular identifiers. TCRdb independently ran MiXCR on the PCR reads; one entry per CDR3 protein. Of 200,000 to 250,000 distinct CDR3 sequences listed, around 7.7% are singletons. The material sequenced was PBMCs, mostly from graft donor cells, taken 360 days after TCRalphabeta/CD19-depleted stem cell transplant. The receptors derive from a male patient under 10 years old who had a stem cell transplant for acute myeloid leukemia, so the T cells may come from the graft donor.

The sample holds a few counts of this clonotype. The V and J genes are TRBV6-5 and TRBJ2-7; maybe TRBD1 (5 bases). The germline V gene encodes CDR1 MNHEY and CDR2 SVGAGI. The CDR3 is 14 amino acids. Trimming took 1 base from V and 6 from J, leaving 13 bases between them. In DNA form, the CDR3 reads TGTGCCAGCAGTTACTTGCAGGGCGCAACCGAGCAGTACTTC. This sequence encodes CASSYLQGATEQYF.

This clonotype came up a few times. V and J are TRBV20-1 and TRBJ2-2; possibly TRBD1 or TRBD2 for D (6 bases each). Germline CDR1 DFQATT, CDR2 SNEGSKA (reference sequence). The V gene lost 5 bases and the J gene lost 4 bases, with 26 bases spanning the gap. CDR3 length equals 18 residues. In nucleotides, the CDR3 is TGCAGTGCTCCCGGGCCGTGGGGGGCGGGGTATGTCACCGGGGAGCTGTTTTTT. Protein product: CSAPGPWGAGYVTGELFF.